This T cell receptor (beta chain) was sequenced for a study of shared T cell receptors in the human thymus. Data came from immunoSEQ multiplex PCR; TCRdb stores just in-frame clones and leaves some out. The sample includes 500,000 to 850,000 clones, over 75% of them seen just once. Losses at the gene ends were 3 bases for V and 4 bases for J; bases not matched to a gene: 12. The CDR3 runs to 19 residues. Per the germline V gene, CDR1 is MDHEN and CDR2 is SYDVKM. These data are also associated with another study on human thymus T cells. That work contributes: Healthy Finnish infants undergoing corrective surgery for congenital heart defects were the donors. Resections obtained during corrective heart surgery supplied the thymus tissue.

This clonotype was sampled from a boy less than two years old with a congenital heart defect. The V gene is TRBV28, the J gene TRBJ2-6; 10 bases align to TRBD1. The sample was thymocytes. The CDR3 loop is CASSLRRGQGFSGANVLTF. DNA for the CDR3: TGTGCCAGCAGTTTGAGAAGGGGACAGGGGTTTTCGGGGGCCAACGTCCTGACTTTC. Full variable domain (rest looked up from reference TRBV28 and TRBJ2-6): DVKVTQSSRYLVKRTGEKVFLECVQDMDHENMFWYRQDPGLGLRLIYFSYDVKMKEKGDIPEGYSVSREKKERFSLILESASTNQTSMYLCASSLRRGQGFSGANVLTFGAGSRLTVL.